Listed here are 26 T cell receptor beta chains from one sample, sequenced in a study of STAT5B mutations in CD4+ large granular lymphocyte leukemia. The assay was immunoSEQ multiplex PCR, and TCRdb's table has in-frame clones only and misses some. Among under 40,000 clones listed, under 85% were seen once. The sequencing input was CD4+ T cells from blood buffy coats. These receptors were collected from a human donor in good health.

The chain recombines TRBV25-1 with TRBJ1-1; TRBD1 matches 7 bases. From germline, CDR1 is MGHDK and CDR2 SYGVNS. The CDR3 has 16 amino acids. With 8 bases clipped from V and 3 bases from J, the junction kept 15 bases outside the gene matches. In nucleotides, the CDR3 is TGTGCCAGCGTCCGTTCGACAGGGATCCAAGACACTGAAGCTTTCTTT. Its protein is CASVRSTGIQDTEAFF.

This clone is a singleton in its sample. V gene TRBV2 combines with J gene TRBJ1-6; D is perhaps TRBD1 (5 bases). Looked up from germline, CDR1 is SNHLY and CDR2 is FYNNEI. The V end lost 6 bases, the J end lost 6 bases, and 12 bases lay between the germline ends. There are 14 residues in the CDR3. CDR3 sequence: CASRGGVSNSPLHF. In DNA, the CDR3 is TGTGCCAGCAGGGGGGGTGTGAGTAATTCACCCCTCCACTTT.

This chain links TRBV5-1 with TRBJ1-1; 10 bases line up with TRBD1. V lost 7 bases and J lost 6; bases outside the gene matches: 9. The CDR3 totals 14 residues. Germline V gene data show CDR1 as SGHRS and CDR2 as YFSETQ. CDR3 sequence (DNA): TGCGCCAGCGCTGTGACAGGGGGCTTTGCTGAAGCTTTCTTT. Residues: CASAVTGGFAEAFF.

The chain has TRBV30 and TRBJ2-2; D is unresolved. CDR1 is GTSNPN, CDR2 SVGIG, per germline (reference sequence). The V end was cut by 0 bases, the J end by 1 base, with 3 bases between. The CDR3 covers 13 residues. CDR3 sequence: CAWSVWNTGELFF. Written as DNA, the CDR3 is TGTGCCTGGAGTGTGTGGAACACCGGGGAGCTGTTTTTT. The entire variable domain, with the rest obtained from reference TRBV30 and TRBJ2-2, is as follows: SQTIHQWPATLVQPVGSPLSLECTVEGTSNPNLYWYRQAAGRGLQLLFYSVGIGQISSEVPQNLSASRPQDRQFILSSKKLLLSDSGFYLCAWSVWNTGELFFGEGSRLTVL.

The CDR3 loop is CASSRFGGNNEAFF. In DNA form, the CDR3 reads TGTGCCAGTAGTCGGTTCGGGGGTAATAATGAAGCTTTCTTT. The chain is built from TRBV19 and TRBJ1-1; D may be TRBD1 (5 bases). Germline CDR1 reads LNHDA; CDR2 reads SQIVND (reference sequence). CDR3 size: 14 residues. V gave up 5 bases and J gave up 7 bases, with 17 bases separating them. The whole variable domain, remainder taken from reference TRBV19 and TRBJ1-1, is DGGITQSPKYLFRKEGQNVTLSCEQNLNHDAMYWYRQDPGQGLRLIYYSQIVNDFQKGDIAEGYSVSREKKESFPLTVTSAQKNPTAFYLCASSRFGGNNEAFFGQGTRLTVV.

The gene calls are TRBV5-6 and TRBJ2-1; TRBD2 is a possible D gene (6 bases). The V gene lost 0 bases and the J gene lost 15 bases, with 16 bases spanning the gap. The CDR3 totals 13 residues. Germline CDR1 SGHDT, CDR2 YYEEEE. This CDR3 reads CASSLAAGGVRFF. CDR3 sequence (DNA): TGTGCCAGCAGCTTGGCGGCAGGAGGGGTTCGGTTCTTC.

The chain joins TRBV5-1 to TRBJ2-1, with TRBD1 matching 9 bases. This CDR3 is built from 18 residues. Germline CDR1 and CDR2: SGHRS and YFSETQ. With V trimmed by 1 base and J by 6 bases, 14 bases remained unmatched. The CDR3 DNA reads as TGCGCCAGCAGCTTGACTATTTTGAGAACGACAGGGGGCAATGAGCAGTTCTTC. Translating gives CASSLTILRTTGGNEQFF. The full variable domain, rest sourced from reference TRBV5-1 and TRBJ2-1, is KAGVTQTPRYLIKTRGQQVTLSCSPISGHRSVSWYQQTPGQGLQFLFEYFSETQRNKGNFPGRFSGRQFSNSRSEMNVSTLELGDSALYLCASSLTILRTTGGNEQFFGPGTRLTVL.

The chain carries TRBV19 and TRBJ1-6; 7 nucleotides agree with TRBD1. CDR1 is LNHDA, CDR2 SQIVND, per germline (reference sequence). V lost 6 bases and J lost 7; bases outside the gene matches: 6. The length of the CDR3 is 14 residues. CDR3: CASRAGTENSPLHF. The CDR3 DNA reads as TGTGCCAGTAGAGCCGGGACAGAAAATTCACCCCTCCACTTT.

This clone has just one count. The chain employs TRBV2 and TRBJ2-7, with 7 bases lining up with TRBD1. Germline-derived CDR1 and CDR2 are SNHLY and FYNNEI. After removal of 8 bases from V and 0 bases from J, the junction contained 7 bases not matched to a gene. CDR3 length: 14 residues. In DNA form, the CDR3 reads TGTGCCAGCGGGGGACAGTTTAGCTCCTACGAGCAGTACTTC. Its translation: CASGGQFSSYEQYF.

This chain links TRBV7-9 with TRBJ2-1, with 9 bases aligning to TRBD2. The CDR3 has 16 amino acids. Looked up from germline, CDR1 is SEHNR and CDR2 is FQNEAQ (reference sequence). V was pared by 1 base and J by 9 bases, with 10 bases of the junction left unmatched. In DNA form, the CDR3 reads TGTGCCAGCAGCTTAGGCTTCTTCCTAGCGGGGTCTGAGCAGTTCTTC. Translating gives CASSLGFFLAGSEQFF.

This chain uses TRBV5-1 with TRBJ2-3; D call uncertain. Trimming removed 0 bases from V and 4 bases from J, with 9 bases in between. This CDR3 is 14 amino acids long. CDR1 and CDR2 (germline): SGHRS, YFSETQ. The CDR3 loop reads CASSLDLGADTQYF. The DNA for the CDR3 is TGCGCCAGCAGCTTGGATCTAGGCGCAGATACGCAGTATTTT. The full variable domain, in which reference TRBV5-1 and TRBJ2-3 provide the parts outside the CDR3, is KAGVTQTPRYLIKTRGQQVTLSCSPISGHRSVSWYQQTPGQGLQFLFEYFSETQRNKGNFPGRFSGRQFSNSRSEMNVSTLELGDSALYLCASSLDLGADTQYFGPGTRLTVL.

J is TRBJ2-3 and V is TRBV2; tentative D call: TRBD2 (6 bases). The CDR3 consists of 12 residues. V lost 5 bases and J lost 11, with 14 bases in between. Germline lookup yields CDR1 SNHLY and CDR2 FYNNEI. CDR3: CASSTLAEGQYF. For the CDR3, the DNA is TGTGCCAGCAGTACACTAGCTGAGGGGCAGTATTTT.

In this sample, this clone turned up once. This sequence joins TRBV7-8 and TRBJ2-3; 11 nucleotides align to TRBD2. Losses at the gene ends were 4 bases for V and 1 base for J; bases not matched to a gene: 10. The germline V gene encodes CDR1 SGHVS and CDR2 FQNEAQ. The CDR3 has 18 amino acids. CDR3 amino acids: CASSSLPGLAVRTDTQYF. The DNA of the CDR3 is TGTGCCAGCAGCTCACTTCCGGGACTAGCGGTTCGCACAGATACGCAGTATTTT.

J is TRBJ1-5 and V is TRBV27; 12 positions agree with TRBD1. The CDR3 runs 16 residues. J lost 5 bases, V lost 5 bases, and 7 bases had no gene match. CDR1 and CDR2 from the germline V gene are MNHEY and SMNVEV (reference sequence). In nucleotides, the CDR3 is TGTGCCAGCAGTCTCGCCGGGACAGGGGGCTATCAGCCCCAGCATTTT. Translating gives CASSLAGTGGYQPQHF.

The chain couples TRBV19 to TRBJ2-1; 10 nucleotides agree with TRBD1. Trimming took 6 bases from V and 9 from J; bases not matched to a gene: 5. CDR3 size: 13 residues. The germline CDR1 and CDR2 sequences are LNHDA and SQIVND (reference sequence). The CDR3 sequence is CASSQTGGFEQFF. The CDR3 DNA is TGTGCCAGTAGCCAGACAGGGGGCTTTGAGCAGTTCTTC.

J is TRBJ2-3 and V is TRBV29-1; 9 positions agree with TRBD1. This CDR3 spans 16 amino acids. Germline CDR1 SQVTM, CDR2 ANQGSEA. V was clipped by 3 bases and J by 4 bases; unmatched bases: 11. CDR3 in DNA: TGCAGCGTTGATACCCTCCAGGGACAGGGATCAGATACGCAGTATTTT. Amino acid sequence: CSVDTLQGQGSDTQYF.

The chain carries TRBV9 and TRBJ2-7, with D possibly being TRBD2 (7 bases). This CDR3 has 15 amino acids. Germline V lookup: CDR1 SGDLS, CDR2 YYNGEE. With 1 base removed from V and 3 bases from J, the gap between germline ends came to 14 bases. The CDR3 DNA reads as TGTGCCAGCAGCGTAAGTGGAGGGGGGGACTACGAGCAGTACTTC. Its translation is CASSVSGGGDYEQYF.

This rearrangement joins TRBV5-4 to TRBJ2-7, with a possible D match to TRBD2 (6 bases). Between the trimmed V and J ends, which lost 9 bases and 3 bases, there was a span of 16 bases. Germline lookup yields CDR1 SGHNT and CDR2 YYREEE (reference sequence). There are 13 residues in the CDR3. CDR3 residues: CATSGNSGYEQYF. In DNA form, the CDR3 reads TGTGCCACCTCGGGAAATAGCGGCTACGAGCAGTACTTC.

The V call is TRBV5-1, the J call TRBJ1-2, with D tentatively TRBD1 (6 bases). The CDR3 runs 15 residues. Germline V gives CDR1 SGHRS, CDR2 YFSETQ. V was pared by 1 base and J by 4 bases, with 14 bases between. CDR3 bases: TGCGCCAGCAGCTTGCGACAGGAGAGTGGCTATGGCTACACCTTC. Protein: CASSLRQESGYGYTF.

The genes are TRBV28 and TRBJ2-7, with a weak D call TRBD1 (5 bases). The CDR3 loop spans 12 amino acids. Germline CDR1 and CDR2: MDHEN and SYDVKM. Deletions cut 8 bases from V and 2 bases from J, with 10 bases between. The CDR3 region has the DNA TGTGCCAGCCGCCTAGGGGCCTACGAGCAGTACTTC. Its translation is CASRLGAYEQYF.

A few counts support this clone. This chain connects TRBV7-9 to TRBJ1-1; 9 bases fit TRBD1. The CDR3 is 13 amino acids. In germline, CDR1 is SEHNR, CDR2 FQNEAQ (reference sequence). After removal of 5 bases from V and 4 bases from J, the junction contained 2 bases not matched to a gene. The CDR3 protein is CASSNRGRTEAFF. The CDR3 DNA reads TGTGCCAGCAGCAACAGGGGGCGCACTGAAGCTTTCTTT.

The chain combines TRBV5-1 with TRBJ2-1; TRBD1 is a possible D gene (5 bases). The germline V and J ends were trimmed by 0 bases and 10 bases, with 20 bases remaining between them. This CDR3 has 16 residues. Looked up from germline, CDR1 is SGHRS and CDR2 is YFSETQ. The CDR3 nucleotides are TGCGCCAGCAGCTTGGGTGGCAGGGTGGGTGCCCTCGAGCAGTTCTTC. Translating gives CASSLGGRVGALEQFF.

This chain links TRBV5-1 with TRBJ1-6; D unclear. Trimming took off 7 bases at V and 7 bases at J, with 18 bases between the two ends. The CDR3 totals 15 residues. CDR1 is SGHRS, CDR2 YFSETQ, per germline. CDR3 loop: CASQRMADKNSPLHF. The CDR3 DNA reads as TGCGCCAGCCAACGAATGGCAGACAAAAATTCACCCCTCCACTTT.

The J gene is TRBJ1-3, the V gene TRBV9; 7 nucleotides match TRBD1. The V gene end was trimmed by 0 bases and the J gene end by 0 bases; junction bases not matched to a gene: 6. Per germline, CDR1 SGDLS and CDR2 YYNGEE. The CDR3 has 17 amino acids. DNA for the CDR3: TGTGCCAGCAGCGTAGCCCCTACAGGGGCCTCTGGAAACACCATATATTTT. This translates into CASSVAPTGASGNTIYF.

CDR3 DNA sequence: TGCAGCGTTGATGATGGCGGAGCCCCCCAAAAACTGTTTTTT. Translation gives CSVDDGGAPQKLFF. The chain links TRBV29-1 to TRBJ1-4; D gene ambiguous. CDR1 is SQVTM, CDR2 ANQGSEA, per germline. Trimming pared 3 bases from V and 9 bases from J, leaving 17 bases between. This CDR3 spans 14 amino acids.

This clone was observed a handful of times. V is TRBV11-2 and J is TRBJ1-4; no clear D. The CDR3 contains 17 residues. V was cut by 6 bases and J by 0 bases, with 17 bases left in between. Per germline, CDR1 SGHAT and CDR2 FQNNGV. DNA for the CDR3: TGTGCCAGCAGAACCCTGCGAGGGCGTGCAACTAATGAAAAACTGTTTTTT. Its protein is CASRTLRGRATNEKLFF.